These 12 T cell receptor beta chains originate from one sample sequenced in a study of blood T cells in healthy people across ages. Primed by a sample-barcoded 5' primer and a J-beta primer mix, a second PCR proceeded for roughly 6 to 12 cycles. TCRdb re-derived calls from the 5' RACE reads in MiXCR, one entry per CDR3 protein. Of around 620,000 distinct CDR3 sequences listed, 27% are singletons. Material for sequencing was blood. All receptors come from a woman in her seventies in good health.

The gene calls are TRBV20-1 and TRBJ1-2; D ambiguous. The CDR3 is 10 residues long. Trimming took 4 bases from V and 2 from J, leaving 2 bases between them. The germline V gene has CDR1 DFQATT and CDR2 SNEGSKA (reference sequence). The CDR3 region is CSAINYGYTF. The CDR3 DNA reads TGCAGTGCTATAAACTATGGCTACACCTTC.

The chain recombines TRBV9 with TRBJ1-6; the D is unclear. Per germline, CDR1 SGDLS and CDR2 YYNGEE. Trimming pared 0 bases from V and 9 bases from J, leaving 4 bases between. The CDR3 length is 12 residues. The CDR3 DNA sequence: TGTGCCAGCAGCGTAGGGGGTTCACCCCTCCACTTT. It encodes CASSVGGSPLHF. Looking up the rest from reference TRBV9 and TRBJ1-6 gives the full variable domain: DSGVTQTPKHLITATGQRVTLRCSPRSGDLSVYWYQQSLDQGLQFLIQYYNGEERAKGNILERFSAQQFPDLHSELNLSSLELGDSALYFCASSVGGSPLHFGNGTRLTVT.

Concerning this clonotype: Sequence at one end of the junction differs from germline and may be a read error. The chain has TRBV11-2 and TRBJ2-3; 8 nucleotides align to TRBD2. The CDR3 is 17 amino acids. Germline CDR1 SGHAT, CDR2 FQNNGV. The CDR3 spells CAGSFGISGTREETQYF. Written as DNA, the CDR3 is TGTGCCGGCAGCTTCGGGATTAGCGGGACGCGAGAGGAGACGCAGTATTTT.

This clonotype was detected many times. The chain carries TRBV7-2 and TRBJ2-3; D not certain. This CDR3 comprises 14 residues. Trimming stripped 1 base from V and 6 bases from J, with 11 bases between. Germline V gene sequence: CDR1 SGHTA, CDR2 FQGNSA. Here the CDR3 reads CASSLVKSMDTQYF. The CDR3 bases are TGTGCCAGCAGCTTAGTTAAGAGTATGGATACGCAGTATTTT.

J is TRBJ2-1 and V is TRBV20-1; TRBD2 agrees at 14 bases. Germline loops: CDR1 DFQATT, CDR2 SNEGSKA (reference sequence). The CDR3 consists of 12 residues. This CDR3 reads CRLAGGPNEQFF. As DNA, the CDR3 is TGCCGACTAGCGGGGGGGCCTAATGAGCAGTTCTTC.

The chain uses TRBV7-8 and TRBJ1-4; D not certain. This CDR3 is built from 17 residues. Per the germline V gene, CDR1 is SGHVS and CDR2 is FQNEAQ. Trimming shortened V by 1 base and J by 2 bases, and 14 bases separated the two germline ends. The CDR3, as DNA: TGTGCCAGCAGCTTAGAGTACACTAGGCTTACTAATGAAAAACTGTTTTTT. It is translated as CASSLEYTRLTNEKLFF.

V gene TRBV19 combines with J gene TRBJ1-5, with D maybe TRBD1 (5 bases). CDR3 size: 14 residues. The germline gives CDR1 LNHDA, CDR2 SQIVND (reference sequence). Trimming took 4 bases from V and 3 from J, leaving 10 bases between them. CDR3 bases: TGTGCCAGTAGTAGACAACAGGTCAATCAGCCCCAGCATTTT. It codes for CASSRQQVNQPQHF.

This clonotype appeared many times. This chain links TRBV20-1 with TRBJ2-5; D might be TRBD2 (5 bases). This CDR3 spans 16 amino acids. Trimming removed 0 bases from V and 0 bases from J, with 14 bases in between. Germline CDR1 DFQATT, CDR2 SNEGSKA (reference sequence). CDR3 in amino acids: CSARDLASQYQETQYF. The CDR3 nucleotides read TGCAGTGCTAGAGATCTAGCCAGCCAATACCAAGAGACCCAGTACTTC.

In this sample, this clonotype turned up a few times. The chain combines TRBV11-2 with TRBJ2-6, with D tentatively TRBD1 (5 bases). Germline values: CDR1 SGHAT, CDR2 FQNNGV. V lost 3 bases to trimming and J lost 0 bases, with 9 bases between them. CDR3 size: 16 residues. The CDR3 nucleotides are TGTGCCAGCAGCTTCAGGGTGACCTCTGGGGCCAACGTCCTGACTTTC. Its protein is CASSFRVTSGANVLTF.

This clonotype was seen repeatedly, ten times or more. The rearrangement uses TRBV27 and TRBJ2-5; the D gene is possibly TRBD2 (6 bases). V was shortened by 8 bases and J by 9 bases, with 31 bases between the two germline ends. This CDR3 spans 17 amino acids. Germline V gene sequence: CDR1 MNHEY, CDR2 SMNVEV (reference sequence). For the CDR3, the DNA is TGTGCCAGCGGTTATCTAGGAGGAGGGTCCCGGCTTGCGGCCCAGTACTTC. As protein: CASGYLGGGSRLAAQYF.

This clonotype was seen more than once but under ten times. The chain recombines TRBV29-1 with TRBJ2-1; D remains ambiguous. The CDR3 is 11 amino acids. Deletions cut 4 bases from V and 3 bases from J, with 4 bases between. The germline V gene encodes CDR1 SQVTM and CDR2 ANQGSEA. The CDR3 region is CSVGLYNEQFF. CDR3 coding DNA: TGCAGCGTTGGCCTCTACAATGAGCAGTTCTTC.

This clonotype was detected a few times. The CDR3: CASSQRTPISGANVLTF. CDR3 nucleotide sequence: TGTGCCAGCAGCCAACGGACACCTATCTCTGGGGCCAACGTCCTGACTTTC. The chain links TRBV14 to TRBJ2-6; a possible D gene is TRBD1 (5 bases). V was pared by 2 bases and J by 0 bases, with 11 bases between. The CDR3 runs 17 residues. CDR1 is SGHDN, CDR2 FVKESK, per germline.